This entry features one T cell receptor beta chain sequence. In the original processing: Reference gene primer amplification gave nucleated cell count estimates. Generated by immunoSEQ multiplex PCR, the TCRdb table keeps only in-frame clones and is missing some. Clone size and the V and J calls come from that table; the DNA yielded D and trimming. The sample has some 30,000 clones; just over 85% are singletons. This sample was included in a study of blood T cell repertoires in COVID-19. For the study at large: Whether acute or convalescent, the COVID-19 samples came from the United States, Italy and Spain. The cDNA or gDNA used as material had been derived from T cells, B-cell-depleted T cells, or PBMCs.

Germline-derived CDR1 and CDR2 are ENHRY and SYGVKD. The trim removed 2 bases at V and 10 bases at J, leaving 6 bases unmatched. This CDR3 contains 13 residues. This sequence was found in a woman in her sixties or seventies with active COVID-19. V usage is TRBV10-3 and J usage is TRBJ1-1, with TRBD1 matching 8 bases. Sequencing was carried out using peripheral blood. The CDR3 sequence: CAISEGIRGPAFF. CDR3 in DNA: TGTGCCATCAGTGAGGGAATCAGGGGGCCAGCTTTCTTT.